A selection of T cell receptor beta chains follows, all from one sample in a study of shared clonotypes between healthy human individuals. Repertoires were generated with immunoSEQ multiplex PCR, while TCRdb's copy carries only in-frame clones and drops some. The table shows about 2.4 million clones, with around 94% occurring only once. Sequenced material: naive CD4+ T cells sorted from blood. All receptors come from a man younger than 35 in good health. CDR3s include the opening cysteine and the closing phenylalanine or tryptophan. Fields, in order: CDR3 protein, CDR3 DNA, V gene, J gene, D gene, clone size. The D gene is left open where the match is weak. The listing skips clone size in some rows; elsewhere it reads once, few, many or a size class.

CASSDGQSSSYEQYF	TGTGCCAGCAGTGACGGACAGTCCAGCTCCTACGAGCAGTACTTC	TRBV6-1	TRBJ2-7	NA	NA
CASSNRGRDVSTDTQYF	TGTGCCAGCAGCAACCGGGGGAGGGATGTAAGCACAGATACGCAGTATTTT	TRBV7-9	TRBJ2-3	TRBD2	once
CASSLRTVDRNQPQHF	TGTGCCAGCAGCTTGCGGACAGTTGATCGCAATCAGCCCCAGCATTTT	TRBV5-8	TRBJ1-5	NA	NA
CASSPFSGQGNYGYTF	TGCGCCAGCAGTCCCTTTTCCGGGCAGGGAAACTATGGCTACACCTTC	TRBV10-2	TRBJ1-2	NA	NA
CASSEIKGGQYF	TGTGCCAGCAGTGAAATCAAAGGAGGGCAGTATTTT	TRBV6-1	TRBJ2-3	NA	NA
CASSLAGRGEQFF	TGTGCCAGCAGCTTGGCGGGCAGGGGTGAGCAGTTCTTC	TRBV5-4	TRBJ2-1	NA	NA
CASSLEGVSNQPQHF	TGCGCCAGCAGCTTGGAGGGGGTTAGCAATCAGCCCCAGCATTTT	TRBV5-1	TRBJ1-5	NA	few
CASSPLTSGSQETQYF	TGTGCCAGCTCACCATTGACTAGCGGGAGCCAAGAGACCCAGTACTTC	TRBV18	TRBJ2-5	TRBD2	NA
CASSPGAVAKNIQYF	TGTGCCAGCAGCCCGGGGGCTGTAGCCAAAAACATTCAGTACTTC	TRBV5-6	TRBJ2-4	NA	NA
CASSLNRERWETQYF	TGTGCCAGCAGCTTGAATCGGGAGAGGTGGGAGACCCAGTACTTC	TRBV5-6	TRBJ2-5	NA	NA
CASSSRNEQFF	TGTGCCAGCAGTTCCCGGAATGAGCAGTTCTTC	TRBV28	TRBJ2-1	NA	NA
CASSLDRGNEKLFF	TGTGCCAGCAGCTTGGACAGGGGTAATGAAAAACTGTTTTTT	TRBV5-8	TRBJ1-4	TRBD1	NA
CACTTDGDSNQPQHF	TGTGCCTGCACGACGGACGGCGATAGCAATCAGCCCCAGCATTTT	TRBV30	TRBJ1-5	NA	few
CASGGGVAGGRRELFF	TGTGCCAGCGGCGGCGGGGTAGCGGGGGGGCGGAGGGAGCTGTTTTTT	TRBV27	TRBJ2-2	TRBD2	NA
CASSPDRTNEKLFF	TGTGCCAGCAGCCCCGACCGAACTAATGAAAAACTGTTTTTT	TRBV7-9	TRBJ1-4	NA	NA
CASSPDRGGGNTIYF	TGCGCCAGCAGCCCGGACAGGGGCGGTGGAAACACCATATATTTT	TRBV5-1	TRBJ1-3	TRBD1	NA
CASSLVPGLATEQFF	TGTGCCAGCAGCTTAGTACCGGGACTAGCGACGGAGCAGTTCTTC	TRBV7-8	TRBJ2-1	TRBD2	once
CASSSVPGFEELFF	TGTGCCAGCAGCAGCGTCCCGGGGTTTGAGGAGCTGTTTTTT	TRBV27	TRBJ2-2	NA	NA
CASSPPQRGVYEQYF	TGTGCCAGCAGTCCGCCCCAGCGGGGGGTTTACGAGCAGTACTTC	TRBV28	TRBJ2-7	TRBD2	NA
CASSRDSSRRPLHF	TGTGCCAGCAGCCGCGACTCGAGCAGGAGACCCCTCCACTTT	TRBV28	TRBJ1-6	NA	NA
CASSEQRNTDTQYF	TGTGCCAGCAGTGAACAGCGGAACACAGATACGCAGTATTTT	TRBV6-1	TRBJ2-3	NA	NA
CASSLLRASGTDTQYF	TGTGCCAGCAGTTTGCTCCGGGCTAGCGGCACAGATACGCAGTATTTT	TRBV6-5	TRBJ2-3	NA	once
CASTRGTSEEKLFF	TGTGCCAGCACCAGAGGGACCTCTGAGGAAAAACTGTTTTTT	TRBV9	TRBJ1-4	NA	NA
CASSLVVGTAYEQYF	TGTGCCAGCAGCTTAGTTGTGGGGACCGCCTACGAGCAGTACTTC	TRBV7-2	TRBJ2-7	NA	NA
CAWSVLQGINQPQHF	TGTGCCTGGAGTGTATTGCAGGGCATTAATCAGCCCCAGCATTTT	TRBV30	TRBJ1-5	NA	NA
CASSSAPNTGELFF	TGTGCCAGCAGCTCAGCTCCGAACACCGGGGAGCTGTTTTTT	TRBV6-1	TRBJ2-2	NA	NA
CASSPGQVYGYTF	TGTGCCAGCAGCCCTGGACAGGTCTATGGCTACACCTTC	TRBV7-2	TRBJ1-2	TRBD1	NA
CASSLNRETQYF	TGTGCCAGCAGCTTAAACCGGGAGACCCAGTACTTC	TRBV11-2	TRBJ2-5	NA	NA
CASSLTGGRNTIYF	TGTGCCAGCAGCCTGACAGGGGGACGAAACACCATATATTTT	TRBV6-5	TRBJ1-3	TRBD1	NA
CASSASGGGTDTQYF	TGTGCCAGCAGCGCGAGCGGGGGGGGGACAGATACGCAGTATTTT	TRBV7-2	TRBJ2-3	TRBD2	NA
CASSSDTSLYNEQFF	TGTGCCAGCAGTTCGGACACGTCCCTCTACAATGAGCAGTTCTTC	TRBV27	TRBJ2-1	NA	NA
CASSYSWGSNQPQHF	TGTGCCAGCAGTTACTCTTGGGGTAGCAATCAGCCCCAGCATTTT	TRBV6-5	TRBJ1-5	NA	NA
CASTTPGDTGELFF	TGTGCCAGCACCACCCCTGGGGACACCGGGGAGCTGTTTTTT	TRBV28	TRBJ2-2	NA	few